This T cell receptor beta chain comes out of a study of T cell responses to AZD1222 COVID-19 vaccine. Study-level results: Repertoires were obtained solely post-peak T cell response. Close to half of spike-specific TCRs reportedly recognize unmutated variant regions. Once two AZD1222 doses were given, Spike-specific TCR breadth and depth went up. The donor group comprised mostly white British people and more females; the analysis possibly underestimated clonal diversity.

Libraries were prepared by immunoSEQ multiplex PCR; TCRdb keeps only in-frame clonotypes and omits some of them. The repertoire holds about 200,000 clones, with about 92% as singletons. This CDR3 contains 13 residues. J lost 7 bases, V lost 3 bases, and 2 bases had no gene match. As to this clone: The target antigen is unknown.

The TCR sequence derives from an adult in good health. This specimen was peripheral blood, taken on day 0 of MenACWY control vaccination. The chain joins TRBV12-3 or TRBV12-4 to TRBJ1-2, with 10 nucleotides matching TRBD1. The CDR3 region has the DNA TGTGCCAGCAGTTTGGGACAGGGGCTTGGCTACACCTTC. Translating gives CASSLGQGLGYTF.